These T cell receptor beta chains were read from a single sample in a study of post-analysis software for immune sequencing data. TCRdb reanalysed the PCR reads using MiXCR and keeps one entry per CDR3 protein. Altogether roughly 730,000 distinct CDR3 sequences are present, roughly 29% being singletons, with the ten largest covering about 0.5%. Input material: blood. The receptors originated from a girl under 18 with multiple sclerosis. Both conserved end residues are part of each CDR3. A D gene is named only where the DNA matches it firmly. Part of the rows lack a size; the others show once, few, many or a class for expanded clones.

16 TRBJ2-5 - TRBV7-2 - CASRLGGAVWGETQYF TGTGCCAGCCGCTTAGGGGGGGCTGTCTGGGGGGAGACCCAGTACTTC
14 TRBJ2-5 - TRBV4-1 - CASSQDGRGETQYF TGCGCCAGCAGCCAAGATGGAAGGGGGGAGACCCAGTACTTC
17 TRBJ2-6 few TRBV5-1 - CASLLERGLSGANVLTF TGCGCCAGCCTCTTGGAGCGAGGGCTCTCTGGGGCCAACGTCCTGACTTTC
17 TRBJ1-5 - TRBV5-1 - CASSLGGAPGFRQPQHF TGCGCCAGCAGCTTGGGTGGGGCGCCAGGATTTCGGCAGCCCCAGCATTTT
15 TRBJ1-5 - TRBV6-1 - CASSEGYRENQPQHF TGTGCCAGCAGTGAAGGCTACAGGGAGAATCAGCCCCAGCATTTT
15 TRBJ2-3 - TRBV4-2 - CASSQEPLGTDTQYF TGTGCCAGCAGCCAAGAACCGCTAGGCACAGATACGCAGTATTTT
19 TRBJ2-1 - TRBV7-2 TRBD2 CAGSLRGLAGGISYNEQFF TGTGCCGGCAGCTTAAGGGGGCTAGCGGGAGGGATCTCCTACAATGAGCAGTTCTTC
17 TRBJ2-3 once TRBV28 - CASRPATGTGPTDTQYF TGTGCCAGCAGGCCCGCGACCGGGACGGGGCCAACAGATACGCAGTATTTT
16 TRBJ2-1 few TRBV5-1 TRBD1 CASRLTGGLGYNEQFF TGCGCCAGCCGCCTTACAGGGGGATTGGGCTACAATGAGCAGTTCTTC
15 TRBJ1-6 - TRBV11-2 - CASSSGTLDNSPLHF TGTGCCAGCAGCTCCGGGACGCTTGATAATTCACCCCTCCACTTT
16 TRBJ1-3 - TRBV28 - CASSLRTGISGNTIYF TGTGCCAGCAGTTTAAGGACGGGAATCTCTGGAAACACCATATATTTT
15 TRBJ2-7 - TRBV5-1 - CASSLGPGSYNEQYF TGCGCCAGCAGCTTAGGGCCAGGCTCCTACAATGAGCAGTACTTC
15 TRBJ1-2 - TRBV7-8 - CASSLNDDRGYGHTF TGTGCCAGCAGCTTAAATGACGACCGTGGCTATGGCCACACCTTC
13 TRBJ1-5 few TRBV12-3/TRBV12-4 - CASNGVGNQPQHF TGTGCCAGCAACGGGGTAGGGAATCAGCCCCAGCATTTT
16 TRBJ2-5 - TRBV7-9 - CASSAGYLGNQETQYF TGTGCCAGCAGCGCTGGATACCTAGGAAACCAAGAGACCCAGTACTTC
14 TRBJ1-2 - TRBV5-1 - CASIPQGSNYGYTF TGCGCCAGCATCCCTCAGGGGTCAAACTATGGCTACACCTTC
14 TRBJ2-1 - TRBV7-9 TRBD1 CASRPGQGVYEQFF TGTGCCAGCAGGCCGGGACAGGGTGTGTATGAGCAGTTCTTC
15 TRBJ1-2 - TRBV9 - CASSVADGPRSGYTF TGTGCCAGCAGCGTAGCTGACGGACCGCGATCGGGCTACACCTTC
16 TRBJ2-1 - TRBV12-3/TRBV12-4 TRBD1 CASSLAWGQGSNEQFF TGTGCCAGCAGTTTAGCCTGGGGACAGGGGAGTAATGAGCAGTTCTTC
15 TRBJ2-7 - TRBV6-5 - CASSPGGNVLYEQYF TGTGCCAGCAGTCCCGGTGGAAATGTCCTCTACGAGCAGTACTTC
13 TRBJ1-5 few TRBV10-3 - CAISEDLGKPQHF TGTGCCATCAGTGAGGATCTCGGGAAGCCCCAGCATTTT
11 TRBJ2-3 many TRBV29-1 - CSVAVTDTQYF TGCAGCGTTGCGGTCACAGATACGCAGTATTTT
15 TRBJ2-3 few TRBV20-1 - CSASELAGATDTQYF TGCAGTGCTAGTGAGCTAGCCGGAGCCACAGATACGCAGTATTTT
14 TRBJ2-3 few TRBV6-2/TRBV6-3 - CASRSAGPTDTQYF TGTGCCAGCAGGTCAGCGGGCCCCACAGATACGCAGTATTTT
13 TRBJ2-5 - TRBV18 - CASSPPTAETQYF TGTGCCAGCTCACCACCTACTGCGGAGACCCAGTACTTC
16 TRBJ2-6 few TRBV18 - CASSLLGLSGANVLTF TGTGCCAGCTCACTCTTAGGACTGTCTGGGGCCAACGTCCTGACTTTC
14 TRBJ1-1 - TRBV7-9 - CASSRLPGSTEAFF TGTGCCAGCAGTCGTCTCCCCGGGAGCACTGAAGCTTTCTTT
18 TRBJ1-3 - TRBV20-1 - CSARGDGRDGRSGNTIYF TGCAGTGCTAGGGGAGACGGGAGAGACGGGCGCTCTGGAAACACCATATATTTT
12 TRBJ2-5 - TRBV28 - CASSPSSQTQYF TGTGCCAGCAGCCCCTCAAGTCAGACCCAGTACTTC
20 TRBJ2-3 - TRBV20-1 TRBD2 CSARAWGPVVAGSGTDTQYF TGCAGTGCTAGAGCTTGGGGTCCTGTGGTAGCGGGATCAGGCACAGATACGCAGTATTTT
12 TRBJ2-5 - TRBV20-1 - CSARGAAFTQYF TGCAGTGCTAGAGGGGCGGCGTTCACCCAGTACTTC
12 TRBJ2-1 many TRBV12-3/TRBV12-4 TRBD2 CASSRGGNEQFF TGTGCCAGCAGCCGGGGGGGCAATGAGCAGTTCTTC
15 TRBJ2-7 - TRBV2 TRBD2 CASSEGSGVIYEQYF TGTGCCAGCAGTGAAGGGAGCGGGGTGATATACGAGCAGTACTTC
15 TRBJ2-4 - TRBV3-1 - CASSQVGGAKNIQYF TGTGCCAGCAGCCAAGTTGGGGGAGCCAAAAACATTCAGTACTTC
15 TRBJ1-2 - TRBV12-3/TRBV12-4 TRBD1 CASSLGTGTTYGYTF TGTGCCAGCAGTTTAGGGACAGGGACGACCTATGGCTACACCTTC
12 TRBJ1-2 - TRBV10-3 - CAISEATGHGTF TGTGCCATCAGTGAGGCGACAGGACATGGCACCTTC
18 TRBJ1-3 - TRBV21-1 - CASSQAWTGEMFGNTIYF TGTGCCAGCAGTCAAGCCTGGACAGGGGAAATGTTCGGAAACACCATATATTTT
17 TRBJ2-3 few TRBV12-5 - CASGQNQAGSSTDTQYF TGTGCTAGTGGCCAAAACCAGGCAGGGTCTAGCACAGATACGCAGTATTTT
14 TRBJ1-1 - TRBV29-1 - CSVGAGSLNTEAFF TGCAGCGTTGGGGCCGGGAGCTTGAACACTGAAGCTTTCTTT
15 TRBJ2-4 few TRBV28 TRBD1 CASRLNRDSKGVQYF TGTGCCAGCCGCCTGAACCGGGACAGCAAAGGAGTTCAGTACTTC
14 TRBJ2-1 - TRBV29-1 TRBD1 CSAGRTGGQNEQFF TGCAGCGCCGGAAGGACAGGGGGTCAAAATGAGCAGTTCTTC
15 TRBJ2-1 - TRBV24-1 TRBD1 CATGQTGTAYNEQVF TGTGCCACGGGGCAGACCGGGACAGCCTACAATGAGCAGGTCTTC
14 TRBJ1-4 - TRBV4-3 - CASSQISTNEKLFF TGCGCCAGCAGCCAGATTTCAACTAATGAAAAACTGTTTTTT
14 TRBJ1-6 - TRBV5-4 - CASSLQGANSPLHF TGTGCCAGCAGCTTGCAGGGTGCGAATTCACCCCTCCACTTT
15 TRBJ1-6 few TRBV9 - CASSVEGPPNSPLHF TGTGCCAGCAGCGTAGAAGGGCCTCCCAATTCACCCCTCCACTTT
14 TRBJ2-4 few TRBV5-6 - CASSLELTSDIQYF TGTGCCAGCAGCTTGGAGCTAACAAGTGACATTCAGTACTTC
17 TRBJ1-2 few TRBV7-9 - CASSLADRFMGTGGYTF TGTGCCAGCAGCTTAGCTGACCGTTTTATGGGCACAGGTGGCTACACCTTC
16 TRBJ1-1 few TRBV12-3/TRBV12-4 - CASSPGSHSMNTEAFF TGTGCCAGCAGTCCCGGCTCGCACTCCATGAACACTGAAGCTTTCTTT
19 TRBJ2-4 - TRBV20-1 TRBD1 CSARDAGTGNSLTKNIQYF TGCAGTGCTAGGGATGCCGGGACAGGGAATTCCCTGACCAAAAACATTCAGTACTTC
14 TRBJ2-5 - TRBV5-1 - CASSLEGTQETQYF TGCGCCAGCAGCTTGGAGGGCACCCAAGAGACCCAGTACTTC
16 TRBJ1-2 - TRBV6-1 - CASGPGRDVFGGGYTF TGTGCCAGCGGACCGGGACGGGACGTCTTCGGAGGGGGCTACACCTTC
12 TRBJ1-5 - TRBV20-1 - CSARTSRQPQHF TGCAGTGCTAGGACCTCCCGGCAGCCCCAGCATTTT
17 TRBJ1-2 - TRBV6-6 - CASSYSSNTNFLGGYTF TGTGCCAGCAGTTACTCGTCGAATACCAATTTTTTAGGAGGCTACACCTTC
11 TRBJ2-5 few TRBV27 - CVSSPPGTQYF TGTGTCAGCAGCCCCCCAGGGACCCAGTACTTC
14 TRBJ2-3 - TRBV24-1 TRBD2 CATSPLSGTDTQYF TGTGCCACCAGTCCGCTTAGCGGGACAGATACGCAGTATTTT
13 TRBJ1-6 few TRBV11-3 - CASSTDFGEPLHF TGTGCCAGCAGCACCGACTTCGGGGAGCCCCTCCACTTT
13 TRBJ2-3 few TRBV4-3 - CASSHDGTDTQYF TGCGCCAGCAGTCACGACGGCACAGATACGCAGTATTTT
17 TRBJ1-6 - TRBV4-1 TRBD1 CASSQDLTGRVNSPLHF TGCGCCAGCAGCCAAGACCTGACAGGGAGGGTTAATTCACCCCTCCACTTT